This TCR beta chain stems from a study of spatial heterogeneity in lung cancer. Time point reported: sample taken at primary tumor resection. This clonotype was found a few times. Its antigen remains unidentified. Unique molecular identifiers tagged every individual TCR cDNA molecule. TCRdb reanalysed the 5' RACE reads using MiXCR and keeps one entry per CDR3 protein. The sample records some 9,800 distinct CDR3 sequences, 5% being singletons. The CDR3 spans 13 residues. V shed 0 bases and J shed 8 bases, with 13 bases lying between them. The germline V gene has CDR1 DFQATT and CDR2 SNEGSKA (reference sequence). Points from the study as a whole: In tumors, expanded intratumoral alpha and beta TCR counts tracked mutation counts.

This chain uses TRBV20-1 with TRBJ1-1; no clear D gene. This clonotype was sampled from a female donor with early-stage non-small cell lung cancer. The sequenced sample was lung tumor tissue, obtained at surgery. CDR3 coding DNA: TGCAGTGCTAGAGACCGGATGGTTGGCGAAGCTTTCTTT. Protein product: CSARDRMVGEAFF.